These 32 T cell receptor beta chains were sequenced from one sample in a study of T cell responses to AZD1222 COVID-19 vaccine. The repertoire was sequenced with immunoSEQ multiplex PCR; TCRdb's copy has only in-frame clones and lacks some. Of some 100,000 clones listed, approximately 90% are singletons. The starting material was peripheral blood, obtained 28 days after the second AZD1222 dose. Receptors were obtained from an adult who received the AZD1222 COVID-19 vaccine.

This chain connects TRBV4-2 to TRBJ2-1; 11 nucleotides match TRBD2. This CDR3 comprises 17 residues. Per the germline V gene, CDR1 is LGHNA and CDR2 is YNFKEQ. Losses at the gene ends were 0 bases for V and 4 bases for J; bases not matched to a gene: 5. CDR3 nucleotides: TGTGCCAGCAGCCAAGACCCCGGGACTAGCGGTTACAATGAGCAGTTCTTC. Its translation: CASSQDPGTSGYNEQFF.

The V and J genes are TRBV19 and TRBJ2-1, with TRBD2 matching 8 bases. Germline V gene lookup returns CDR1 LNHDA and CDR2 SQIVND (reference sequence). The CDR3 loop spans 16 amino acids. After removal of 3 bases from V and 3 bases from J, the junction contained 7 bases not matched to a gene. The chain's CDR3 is CASSIREGRGYNEQFF. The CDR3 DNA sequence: TGTGCCAGTAGTATCCGGGAGGGTCGGGGCTACAATGAGCAGTTCTTC.

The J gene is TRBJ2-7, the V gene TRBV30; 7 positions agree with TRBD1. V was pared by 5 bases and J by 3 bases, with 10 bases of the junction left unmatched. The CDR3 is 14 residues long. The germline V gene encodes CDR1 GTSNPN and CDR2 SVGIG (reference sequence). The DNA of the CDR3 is TGTGCCTGGGGAAGGACAGGACGGAGCTACGAGCAGTACTTC. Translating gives CAWGRTGRSYEQYF.

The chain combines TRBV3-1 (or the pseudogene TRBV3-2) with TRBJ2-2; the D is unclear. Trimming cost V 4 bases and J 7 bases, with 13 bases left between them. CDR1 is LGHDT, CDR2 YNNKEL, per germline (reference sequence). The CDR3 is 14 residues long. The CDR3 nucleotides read TGTGCCAGCAGCCCAACCCGCCTGGGCGGGGAGCTGTTTTTT. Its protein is CASSPTRLGGELFF.

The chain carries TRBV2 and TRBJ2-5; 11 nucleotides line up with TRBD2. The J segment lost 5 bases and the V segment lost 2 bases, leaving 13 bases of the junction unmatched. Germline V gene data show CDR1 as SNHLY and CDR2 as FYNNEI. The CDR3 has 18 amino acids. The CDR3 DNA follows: TGTGCCAGCAGTGAATTCAAACTAGCGGGGGATTTGGTGGAGACCCAGTACTTC. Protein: CASSEFKLAGDLVETQYF.

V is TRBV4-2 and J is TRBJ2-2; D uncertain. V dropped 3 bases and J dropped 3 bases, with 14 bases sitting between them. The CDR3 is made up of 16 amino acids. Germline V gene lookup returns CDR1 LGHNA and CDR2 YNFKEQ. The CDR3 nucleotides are TGTGCCAGCAGCCAGGTTACTACCTGGTACACCGGGGAGCTGTTTTTT. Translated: CASSQVTTWYTGELFF.

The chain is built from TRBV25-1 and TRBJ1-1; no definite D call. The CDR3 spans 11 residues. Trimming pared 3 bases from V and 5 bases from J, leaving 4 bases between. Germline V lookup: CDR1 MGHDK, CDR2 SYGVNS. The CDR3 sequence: CASSEGTEAFF. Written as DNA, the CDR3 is TGTGCCAGCAGTGAGGGAACTGAAGCTTTCTTT.

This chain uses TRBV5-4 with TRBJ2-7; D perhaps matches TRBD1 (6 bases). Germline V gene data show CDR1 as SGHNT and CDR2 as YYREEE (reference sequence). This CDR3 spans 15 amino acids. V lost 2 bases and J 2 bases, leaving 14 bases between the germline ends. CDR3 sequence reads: CASSFNQGSPYEQYF. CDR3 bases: TGTGCCAGCAGCTTTAATCAGGGGAGTCCCTACGAGCAGTACTTC.

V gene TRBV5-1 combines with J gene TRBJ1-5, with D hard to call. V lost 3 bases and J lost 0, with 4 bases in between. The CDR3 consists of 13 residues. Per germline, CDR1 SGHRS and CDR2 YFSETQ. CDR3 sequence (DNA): TGCGCCAGCAGCTCCTATAGCAATCAGCCCCAGCATTTT. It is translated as CASSSYSNQPQHF.

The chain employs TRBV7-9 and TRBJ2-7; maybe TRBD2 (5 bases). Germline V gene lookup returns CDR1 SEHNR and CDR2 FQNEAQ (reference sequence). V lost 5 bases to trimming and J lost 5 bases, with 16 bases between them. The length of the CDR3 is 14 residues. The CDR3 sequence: CASSPREGLHEQYF. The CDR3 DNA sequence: TGTGCCAGCAGCCCCAGAGAGGGCTTGCACGAGCAGTACTTC.

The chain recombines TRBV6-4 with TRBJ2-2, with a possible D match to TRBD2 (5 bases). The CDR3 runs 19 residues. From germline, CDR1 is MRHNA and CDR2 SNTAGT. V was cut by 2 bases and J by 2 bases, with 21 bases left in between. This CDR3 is CASSDQSAGTGFNTGELFF. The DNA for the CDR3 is TGTGCCAGCAGTGACCAGAGCGCGGGCACGGGGTTTAACACCGGGGAGCTGTTTTTT.

This chain's CDR3 is CASSSAGTVGYTF. CDR3 DNA: TGTGCCAGCAGCTCAGCCGGGACAGTTGGCTACACCTTC. The chain links TRBV9 to TRBJ1-2; 7 bases line up with TRBD1. The junction had 7 bases not matched to a gene; V was cut back by 4 bases and J by 7 bases. The CDR3 is 13 amino acids. Germline V gene data show CDR1 as SGDLS and CDR2 as YYNGEE. Supplemented by reference TRBV9 and TRBJ1-2, the full variable domain reads DSGVTQTPKHLITATGQRVTLRCSPRSGDLSVYWYQQSLDQGLQFLIQYYNGEERAKGNILERFSAQQFPDLHSELNLSSLELGDSALYFCASSSAGTVGYTFGSGTRLTVV.

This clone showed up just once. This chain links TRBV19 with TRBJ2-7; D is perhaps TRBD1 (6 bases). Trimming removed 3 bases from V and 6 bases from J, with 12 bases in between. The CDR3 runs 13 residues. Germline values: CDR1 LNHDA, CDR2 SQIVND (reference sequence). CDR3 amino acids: CASSIFLDSEQYF. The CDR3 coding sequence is TGTGCCAGTAGTATTTTCCTGGACAGCGAGCAGTACTTC.

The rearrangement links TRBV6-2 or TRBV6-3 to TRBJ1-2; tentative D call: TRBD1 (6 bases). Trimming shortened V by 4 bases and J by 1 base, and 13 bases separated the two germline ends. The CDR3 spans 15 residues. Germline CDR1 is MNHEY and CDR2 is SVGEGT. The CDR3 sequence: CASSFQGPYNYGYTF. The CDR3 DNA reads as TGTGCCAGCAGTTTCCAGGGGCCCTATAACTATGGCTACACCTTC.

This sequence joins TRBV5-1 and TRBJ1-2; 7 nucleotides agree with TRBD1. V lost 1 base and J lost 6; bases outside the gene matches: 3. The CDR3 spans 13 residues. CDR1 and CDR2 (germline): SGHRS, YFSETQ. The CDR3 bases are TGCGCCAGCAGCTTGTCCGGGACAGATGGCTACACCTTC. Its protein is CASSLSGTDGYTF.

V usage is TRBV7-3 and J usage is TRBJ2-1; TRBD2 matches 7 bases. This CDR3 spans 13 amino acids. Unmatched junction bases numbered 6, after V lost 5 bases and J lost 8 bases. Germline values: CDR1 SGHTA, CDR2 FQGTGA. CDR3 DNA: TGTGCCAGCAGCAGGACTAGGGATGATGAGCAGTTCTTC. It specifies CASSRTRDDEQFF.

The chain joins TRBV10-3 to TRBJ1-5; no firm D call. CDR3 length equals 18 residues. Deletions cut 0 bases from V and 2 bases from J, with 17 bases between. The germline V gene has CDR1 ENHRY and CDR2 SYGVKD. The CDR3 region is CAISESLPGMSGNQPQHF. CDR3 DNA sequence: TGTGCCATCAGTGAGTCACTCCCAGGTATGAGCGGCAATCAGCCCCAGCATTTT.

CDR3 sequence reads: CASDRGGNEQFF. The CDR3 bases are TGTGCCAGCGACAGGGGGGGGAATGAGCAGTTCTTC. V usage is TRBV12-3 or TRBV12-4 and J usage is TRBJ2-1; 9 nucleotides align to TRBD1. The CDR3 has 12 amino acids. V gave up 8 bases and J gave up 7 bases; unmatched junction bases: 3.

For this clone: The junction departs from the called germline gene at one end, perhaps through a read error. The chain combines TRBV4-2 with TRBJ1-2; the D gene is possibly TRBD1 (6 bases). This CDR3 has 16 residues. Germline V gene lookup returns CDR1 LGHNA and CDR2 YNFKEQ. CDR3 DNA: TGTGCCAGCAGCCAAACTGCCCGACAGGCTAATTATGGCTACACCTTC. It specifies CASSQTARQANYGYTF.

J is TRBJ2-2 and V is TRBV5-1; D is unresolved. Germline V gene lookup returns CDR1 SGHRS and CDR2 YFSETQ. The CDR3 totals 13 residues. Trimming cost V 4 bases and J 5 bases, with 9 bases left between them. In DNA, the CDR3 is TGCGCCAGCAGCATAACAGTAACCGGGGAGCTGTTTTTT. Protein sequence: CASSITVTGELFF.

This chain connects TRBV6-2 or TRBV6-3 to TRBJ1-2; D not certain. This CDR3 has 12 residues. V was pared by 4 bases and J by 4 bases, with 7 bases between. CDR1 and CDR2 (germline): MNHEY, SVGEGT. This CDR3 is CASSSEAYGYTF. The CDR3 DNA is TGTGCCAGCAGTTCGGAGGCCTATGGCTACACCTTC.

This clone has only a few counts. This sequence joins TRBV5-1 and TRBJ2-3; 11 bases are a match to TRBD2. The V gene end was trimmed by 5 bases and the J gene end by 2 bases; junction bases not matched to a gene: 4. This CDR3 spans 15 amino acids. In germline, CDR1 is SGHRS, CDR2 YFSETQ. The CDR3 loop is CASRGGLADTDTQYF. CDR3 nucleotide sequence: TGCGCCAGCAGGGGGGGACTAGCGGACACAGATACGCAGTATTTT.

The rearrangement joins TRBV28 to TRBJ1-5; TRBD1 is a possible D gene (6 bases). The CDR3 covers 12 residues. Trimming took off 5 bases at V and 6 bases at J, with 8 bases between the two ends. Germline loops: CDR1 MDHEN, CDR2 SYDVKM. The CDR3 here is CASSTGPQPQHF. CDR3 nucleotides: TGTGCCAGCAGTACAGGGCCTCAGCCCCAGCATTTT. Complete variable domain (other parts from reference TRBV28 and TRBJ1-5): DVKVTQSSRYLVKRTGEKVFLECVQDMDHENMFWYRQDPGLGLRLIYFSYDVKMKEKGDIPEGYSVSREKKERFSLILESASTNQTSMYLCASSTGPQPQHFGDGTRLSIL.

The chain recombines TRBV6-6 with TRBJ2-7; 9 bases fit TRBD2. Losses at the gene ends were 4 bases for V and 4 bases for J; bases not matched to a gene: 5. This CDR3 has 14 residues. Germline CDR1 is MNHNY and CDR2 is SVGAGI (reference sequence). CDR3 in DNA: TGTGCCAGCAGTTTAGCGGGAGTGTGGTACGAGCAGTACTTC. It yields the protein CASSLAGVWYEQYF.

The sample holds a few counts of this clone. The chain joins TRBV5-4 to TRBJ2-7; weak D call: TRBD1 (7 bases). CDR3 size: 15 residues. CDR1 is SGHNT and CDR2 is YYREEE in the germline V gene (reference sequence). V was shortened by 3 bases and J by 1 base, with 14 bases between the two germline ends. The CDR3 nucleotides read TGTGCCAGCAGCTACTCGACAGGGACTTCCTACGAGCAGTACTTC. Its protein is CASSYSTGTSYEQYF.

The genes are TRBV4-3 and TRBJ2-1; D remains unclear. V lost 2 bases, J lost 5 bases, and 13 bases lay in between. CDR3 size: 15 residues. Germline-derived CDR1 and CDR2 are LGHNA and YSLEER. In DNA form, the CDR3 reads TGCGCCAGCAGCCAATTGACAAAGCTAAACAATGAGCAGTTCTTC. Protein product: CASSQLTKLNNEQFF.

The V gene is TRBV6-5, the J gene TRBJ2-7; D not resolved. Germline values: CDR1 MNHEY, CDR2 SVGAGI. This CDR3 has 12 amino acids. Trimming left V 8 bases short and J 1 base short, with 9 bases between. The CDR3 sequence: CASRRDSYEQYF. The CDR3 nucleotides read TGTGCCAGCCGCCGAGATTCCTACGAGCAGTACTTC.

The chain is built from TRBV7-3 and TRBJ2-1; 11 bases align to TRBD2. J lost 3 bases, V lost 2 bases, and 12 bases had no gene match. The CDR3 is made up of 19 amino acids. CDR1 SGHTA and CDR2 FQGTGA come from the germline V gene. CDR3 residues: CASSLGSFSGGAFYNEQFF. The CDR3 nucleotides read TGTGCCAGCAGCTTAGGATCTTTTAGCGGGGGGGCGTTCTACAATGAGCAGTTCTTC.

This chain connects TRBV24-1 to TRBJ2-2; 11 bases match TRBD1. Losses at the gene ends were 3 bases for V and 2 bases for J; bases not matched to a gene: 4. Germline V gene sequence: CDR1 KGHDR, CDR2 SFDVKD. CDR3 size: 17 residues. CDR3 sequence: CATSDAGQGANTGELFF. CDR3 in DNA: TGTGCCACCAGTGATGCCGGACAGGGGGCTAACACCGGGGAGCTGTTTTTT.

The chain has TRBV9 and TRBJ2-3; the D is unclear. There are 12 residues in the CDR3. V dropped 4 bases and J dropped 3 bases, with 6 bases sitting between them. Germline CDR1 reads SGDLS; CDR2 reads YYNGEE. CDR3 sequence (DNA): TGTGCCAGCAGCCCCTATACAGATACGCAGTATTTT. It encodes CASSPYTDTQYF.

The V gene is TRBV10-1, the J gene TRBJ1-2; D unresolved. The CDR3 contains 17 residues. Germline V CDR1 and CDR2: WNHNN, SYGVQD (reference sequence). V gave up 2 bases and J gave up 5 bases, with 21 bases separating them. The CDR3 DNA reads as TGCGCCAGCAGTGAGCCGACCCCCGGGCCCTGGGGTTATGGCTACACCTTC. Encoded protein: CASSEPTPGPWGYGYTF.

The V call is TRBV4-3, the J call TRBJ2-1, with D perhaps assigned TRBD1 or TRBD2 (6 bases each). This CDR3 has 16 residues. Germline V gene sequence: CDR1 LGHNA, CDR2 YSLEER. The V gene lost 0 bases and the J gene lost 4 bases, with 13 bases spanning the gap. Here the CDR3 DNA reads TGCGCCAGCAGCCAAGATTTGGGGGGCGAGTACAATGAGCAGTTCTTC. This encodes CASSQDLGGEYNEQFF.